This entry lists 22 T cell receptor beta chains sequenced from one sample in a study of regulatory T cells in long-lasting Graves disease. Arm-PCR of CDR3 regions and iRepertoire HTBI primers were used to build TCR beta libraries. Each CDR3 protein gets one entry after TCRdb re-called the multiplex PCR reads with MiXCR. The sample holds hundreds of thousands of distinct CDR3 sequences, roughly 20% seen once. Described time point: persistent/refractory GD, antithyroid drugs over 5 years with positive TRAb. RNA isolated from PBMCs was used to make the TCR library. Material: peripheral blood mononuclear cells (PBMCs), obtained when the disease was refractory, from a patient treated with antithyroid drugs. The receptors were sampled from a female donor with Graves disease.

This clonotype was detected many times. The chain has TRBV6-2 or TRBV6-3 and TRBJ2-7; a possible D gene is TRBD1 (5 bases). The CDR3 is 15 residues long. Trimming took 1 base from V and 6 from J, leaving 16 bases between them. The germline V gene has CDR1 MNHEY and CDR2 SVGEGT. The CDR3 spells CASSYFQGSYSEQYF. CDR3 DNA sequence: TGTGCCAGCAGTTACTTTCAGGGTTCCTACTCCGAGCAGTACTTC.

The rearrangement uses TRBV7-9 and TRBJ1-3, with 7 nucleotides matching TRBD1. The CDR3 extends over 17 amino acids. V trimming: 5 bases; J trimming: 2 bases; junction bases outside the gene matches: 12. Germline V CDR1 and CDR2: SEHNR, FQNEAQ (reference sequence). The DNA for the CDR3 is TGTGCCAGCAGCCCGCCCCGGGACAGCAGAACTGGAAACACCATATATTTT. This translates into CASSPPRDSRTGNTIYF.

V gene TRBV4-2 combines with J gene TRBJ1-2; D is undetermined. The CDR3 is 14 amino acids. Germline V CDR1 and CDR2: LGHNA, YNFKEQ. V lost 1 base, J lost 7 bases, and 13 bases lay in between. The chain's CDR3 is CASSQVSGFGGYTF. The CDR3 DNA sequence: TGTGCCAGCAGCCAAGTATCCGGTTTTGGTGGCTACACCTTC.

In nucleotides, the CDR3 is TGTGCCAGCAGCGTAGCCGTCAGCTTTGGAAACACCATATATTTT. Protein: CASSVAVSFGNTIYF. The V call is TRBV9, the J call TRBJ1-3; D call uncertain. Germline V lookup: CDR1 SGDLS, CDR2 YYNGEE. The V and J ends lost 0 bases and 3 bases respectively, with 10 bases between them. This CDR3 contains 15 residues.

The V and J genes are TRBV19 and TRBJ2-1; 9 nucleotides match TRBD2. The CDR3 spans 14 residues. The ends lost 4 bases at V and 8 bases at J; junction bases unmatched: 6. Germline-derived CDR1 and CDR2 are LNHDA and SQIVND (reference sequence). The CDR3: CASSNSGSLHEQFF. In DNA, the CDR3 is TGTGCCAGTAGTAATAGCGGGAGCCTCCATGAGCAGTTCTTC.

This clonotype occurred many times. V is TRBV28 and J is TRBJ1-1, with D tentatively TRBD1 (5 bases). The CDR3 is 14 amino acids. With 6 bases removed from V and 8 bases from J, the gap between germline ends came to 19 bases. Germline values: CDR1 MDHEN, CDR2 SYDVKM. The CDR3 nucleotides read TGTGCCAGCAGAAGTACCGGGGCCCTCAGGGAAGCTTTCTTT. Protein: CASRSTGALREAFF.

This clonotype was observed a few times. The rearrangement uses TRBV9 and TRBJ2-7; TRBD2 aligns across 11 bases. Germline trimming cut 0 bases from V and 6 bases from J; bases unmatched to any gene: 5. The CDR3 consists of 15 residues. CDR1 SGDLS and CDR2 YYNGEE come from the germline V gene. This CDR3 reads CASSVAGTSGSEQYF. In DNA form, the CDR3 reads TGTGCCAGCAGCGTAGCTGGAACTAGCGGGAGCGAGCAGTACTTC. Looking up the rest from reference TRBV9 and TRBJ2-7 gives the full variable domain: DSGVTQTPKHLITATGQRVTLRCSPRSGDLSVYWYQQSLDQGLQFLIQYYNGEERAKGNILERFSAQQFPDLHSELNLSSLELGDSALYFCASSVAGTSGSEQYFGPGTRLTVT.

This chain connects TRBV6-1 to TRBJ1-4; a weak D match, TRBD1 (6 bases). Deletions cut 5 bases from V and 6 bases from J, with 16 bases between. The CDR3 sequence is 15 residues long. Germline lookup yields CDR1 MNHNS and CDR2 SASEGT. The CDR3 reads CASSRVWGGDEKLFF. The CDR3 coding sequence is TGTGCCAGCAGTAGAGTGTGGGGGGGCGATGAAAAACTGTTTTTT.

This clonotype was recorded many times. The chain couples TRBV18 to TRBJ1-1; D not resolved. CDR3 length equals 13 residues. The V gene's germline CDR1 is KGHSH and CDR2 LQKENI. V was shortened by 0 bases and J by 6 bases, with 8 bases between the two germline ends. CDR3 coding DNA: TGTGCCAGCTCACCACCGGCGGGCCCTGAAGCTTTCTTT. Translating it yields CASSPPAGPEAFF.

There are many counts of this clonotype. The rearrangement uses TRBV27 and TRBJ1-2; 7 nucleotides align to TRBD1. Germline CDR1 MNHEY, CDR2 SMNVEV (reference sequence). This CDR3 spans 15 amino acids. With V trimmed by 2 bases and J by 8 bases, 11 bases remained unmatched. The CDR3 DNA follows: TGTGCCAGCAGTTTAACGGTAGCGGGACAGAGAGGCTACACCTTC. Protein: CASSLTVAGQRGYTF.

This clonotype was found many times. The chain has TRBV7-9 and TRBJ1-5; 9 nucleotides agree with TRBD1. Germline V gene lookup returns CDR1 SEHNR and CDR2 FQNEAQ (reference sequence). This CDR3 has 14 residues. Trimming removed 5 bases from V and 6 bases from J; junction bases left unmatched: 5. CDR3 in amino acids: CASSPGQGGQPQHF. The CDR3 coding sequence is TGTGCCAGCAGCCCGGGACAGGGTGGTCAGCCCCAGCATTTT.

This chain uses TRBV6-2 or TRBV6-3 with TRBJ2-7; 7 nucleotides match TRBD1. Germline loops: CDR1 MNHEY, CDR2 SVGEGT. The CDR3 covers 15 residues. After removal of 4 bases from V and 0 bases from J, the junction contained 6 bases not matched to a gene. Here the CDR3 DNA reads TGTGCCAGCAGTTTGATTTGGGACAGCTCCTACGAGCAGTACTTC. Protein product: CASSLIWDSSYEQYF.

Only a few counts were recorded for this clonotype. The genes are TRBV5-6 and TRBJ1-2; D is unresolved. The CDR3 totals 15 residues. CDR1 is SGHDT, CDR2 YYEEEE, per germline. Between the trimmed V and J ends, which lost 0 bases and 0 bases, there was a span of 9 bases. The CDR3 DNA reads as TGTGCCAGCAGCTTGGCCTCCGGAGCTAACTATGGCTACACCTTC. Its protein product is CASSLASGANYGYTF.

This chain joins TRBV3-1 and TRBJ2-5, with 7 positions matching TRBD2. Trimming took 4 bases from V and 7 from J; bases not matched to a gene: 6. The germline V gene encodes CDR1 LGHDT and CDR2 YNNKEL (reference sequence). This CDR3 spans 13 amino acids. This CDR3 reads CASSPGLEGTQYF. Written as DNA, the CDR3 is TGTGCCAGCAGCCCCGGACTAGAGGGGACCCAGTACTTC.

This clonotype has a count of ten or more. The CDR3 region is CASSSEDGVLGYTF. DNA of the CDR3: TGCGCCAGCAGCTCAGAGGACGGGGTGTTGGGCTACACCTTC. The rearrangement joins TRBV5-1 to TRBJ1-2, with D unclear. V was shortened by 3 bases and J by 8 bases, with 17 bases between the two germline ends. The V gene's germline CDR1 is SGHRS and CDR2 YFSETQ. This CDR3 comprises 14 residues.

This clonotype has only one observation. This chain links TRBV29-1 with TRBJ1-1; D is ambiguous. Trimming shortened V by 4 bases and J by 4 bases, and 16 bases separated the two germline ends. Germline V gene sequence: CDR1 SQVTM, CDR2 ANQGSEA. CDR3 length: 14 residues. CDR3 sequence: CSVVNLEETTEAFF. CDR3 bases: TGCAGCGTTGTGAATCTTGAGGAGACCACTGAAGCTTTCTTT.

This chain connects TRBV30 to TRBJ2-7; D assignment may be TRBD1 or TRBD2 (5 bases each). The CDR3 is made up of 16 amino acids. Germline V CDR1 and CDR2: GTSNPN, SVGIG (reference sequence). Trimming cost V 2 bases and J 4 bases, with 21 bases left between them. The CDR3 region is CAWSQVSRDPRYEQYF. The CDR3, as DNA: TGTGCCTGGAGTCAAGTTTCCCGGGACCCAAGGTACGAGCAGTACTTC.

The J gene is TRBJ2-7, the V gene TRBV20-1, with D hard to call. The germline V gene encodes CDR1 DFQATT and CDR2 SNEGSKA (reference sequence). The CDR3 has 13 residues. With 6 bases removed from V and 0 bases from J, the gap between germline ends came to 12 bases. CDR3 in DNA: TGCAGTGCAAACGCACAGAGCTCCTACGAGCAGTACTTC. As protein: CSANAQSSYEQYF.

V gene TRBV6-2 or TRBV6-3 combines with J gene TRBJ2-5, with 7 bases matching TRBD2. V shed 2 bases, J shed 2 bases, and the junction held 5 bases outside the gene matches. The V gene's germline CDR1 is MNHEY and CDR2 SVGEGT. The CDR3 has 15 amino acids. The CDR3 reads CASSYGGGFQETQYF. CDR3 coding DNA: TGTGCCAGCAGTTACGGGGGGGGATTTCAAGAGACCCAGTACTTC.

This clonotype was recorded many times. The V call is TRBV12-3 or TRBV12-4, the J call TRBJ1-2; D unresolved. Trimming pared 3 bases from V and 8 bases from J, leaving 16 bases between. This CDR3 contains 14 residues. The CDR3 coding sequence is TGTGCCAGCAGTTTTCTGGGGTCCCGCGGGGGCTACACCTTC. Protein: CASSFLGSRGGYTF.

This clonotype was detected a few times. An end of the junction differs from the germline gene, which may be a read error. The rearrangement uses TRBV30 and TRBJ2-7, with a tentative D call TRBD1 (6 bases). The length of the CDR3 is 11 residues. The germline CDR1 and CDR2 sequences are GTSNPN and SVGIG (reference sequence). The CDR3 nucleotides read TGTGCCTGGAGTGACGGGCAGGGGCGTCACTTC. Residues: CAWSDGQGRHF.

The genes are TRBV19 and TRBJ1-6; D not certain. Germline V lookup: CDR1 LNHDA, CDR2 SQIVND (reference sequence). CDR3 length: 13 residues. Trimming took off 7 bases at V and 9 bases at J, with 13 bases between the two ends. The CDR3: CASNLGAISPLHF. The CDR3 DNA reads TGTGCCAGTAATTTGGGCGCCATTTCACCCCTCCACTTT.